This T cell receptor (beta chain) was captured by sequencing in a study of blood T cell repertoires in COVID-19. About the study: The samples span acute and convalescent COVID-19 from the United States, Italy and Spain. The analysed material was cDNA or gDNA that came from T cells, B-cell-depleted T cells, or PBMCs.

Authors' methods: Scientists estimated how many nucleated cells there were by amplifying reference gene primers. Assay used: immunoSEQ multiplex PCR; TCRdb lists only in-frame clones, some missing. For V, J and clone size, that table is used; D and trimming come from the DNA. The table lists roughly 77,000 clones, about 87% of them singletons, with 4% to 5.5% in the top ten. Germline assignment: CDR1 LGHNA and CDR2 YSLEER. CDR3 size: 15 residues. The V end lost 2 bases, the J end lost 2 bases, and 10 bases lay between the germline ends. The sequenced sample was peripheral blood. The clonotype was recovered from a man aged 50-60 years with active COVID-19. The V gene is TRBV4-3, the J gene TRBJ1-3, with TRBD1 as a possible D gene (6 bases). The CDR3 DNA reads TGCGCCAGCAGCCAACAAACAGGGCCTGGAAACACCATATATTTT. Translated: CASSQQTGPGNTIYF.